These 31 T cell receptor beta chains were sequenced from one sample in a study of OX40 agonist ivuxolimab in advanced cancers. Libraries were prepared by immunoSEQ multiplex PCR; TCRdb keeps only in-frame clonotypes and omits some of them. The repertoire holds tens of thousands of clones, with 81% as singletons. The sample in question was CD4+ or CD8+ T cells sorted from blood, obtained in a trial of the OX40 agonist ivuxolimab. The receptors derive from an adult with an advanced solid tumor such as melanoma, head and neck, liver or kidney cancer.

V is TRBV2 and J is TRBJ2-7; D is undetermined. This CDR3 is 10 amino acids long. The V gene lost 7 bases and the J gene lost 5 bases, with 6 bases spanning the gap. Germline assignment: CDR1 SNHLY and CDR2 FYNNEI. The CDR3 is CASIVDEQYF. The CDR3 DNA follows: TGTGCCAGCATAGTGGACGAGCAGTACTTC.

The rearrangement joins TRBV12-5 to TRBJ1-1; TRBD1 matches 9 bases. J lost 6 bases, V lost 1 base, and 0 bases had no gene match. The length of the CDR3 is 13 residues. Germline V gene data show CDR1 as LGHNT and CDR2 as FRNRAP. The CDR3 region is CASGLGQGAEAFF. The CDR3 region has the DNA TGTGCTAGTGGTTTGGGACAGGGGGCTGAAGCTTTCTTT.

V gene TRBV5-6 combines with J gene TRBJ1-4, with unresolved D. The CDR3 is 16 amino acids. Between the trimmed V and J ends, which lost 4 bases and 8 bases, there was a span of 21 bases. Per the germline V gene, CDR1 is SGHDT and CDR2 is YYEEEE. The CDR3 sequence is CASSPLQSHGGEKLFF. CDR3 nucleotide sequence: TGTGCCAGCAGCCCCCTCCAAAGCCACGGAGGGGAAAAACTGTTTTTT.

This sequence joins TRBV28 and TRBJ1-1; D gene unclear. V was cut by 5 bases and J by 0 bases, with 7 bases left in between. The length of the CDR3 is 13 residues. The V gene's germline CDR1 is MDHEN and CDR2 SYDVKM. This CDR3 is CASSPQMNTEAFF. CDR3 coding DNA: TGTGCCAGCAGTCCCCAGATGAACACTGAAGCTTTCTTT.

The rearrangement uses TRBV5-1 and TRBJ2-3; D not certain. Germline V CDR1 and CDR2: SGHRS, YFSETQ. The CDR3 loop spans 13 amino acids. The V gene lost 4 bases and the J gene lost 4 bases, with 10 bases spanning the gap. CDR3 residues: CASSPWAADTQYF. CDR3 in DNA: TGCGCCAGCAGCCCCTGGGCCGCAGATACGCAGTATTTT.

This clone was detected once. The CDR3 DNA follows: TGTGCCACCAGCAGGACAGGGACTAGCACAGATACGCAGTATTTT. It yields the protein CATSRTGTSTDTQYF. This chain uses TRBV15 with TRBJ2-3; TRBD1 might be the D (7 bases). This CDR3 has 15 amino acids. V dropped 3 bases and J dropped 0 bases, with 10 bases sitting between them. Germline V gene sequence: CDR1 LNHNV, CDR2 YYDKDF (reference sequence).

V is TRBV5-4 and J is TRBJ1-6, with 10 nucleotides matching TRBD1. V shed 1 base and J 7 bases; nucleotides not matched to a gene: 2. Per the germline V gene, CDR1 is SGHNT and CDR2 is YYREEE (reference sequence). The CDR3 length is 15 residues. CDR3 amino acids: CASSLPGQGNSPLHF. CDR3 nucleotides: TGTGCCAGCAGCTTGCCGGGACAGGGGAATTCACCCCTCCACTTT.

V is TRBV29-1 and J is TRBJ2-1; 9 bases fit TRBD2. The CDR3 contains 13 residues. J gave up 7 bases and V 5 bases, and 6 bases lay outside the gene matches. In germline, CDR1 is SQVTM, CDR2 ANQGSEA. In DNA form, the CDR3 reads TGCAGCGTTCTAGCGGGAAGGGGTAATGAGCAGTTCTTC. It codes for CSVLAGRGNEQFF.

The CDR3 loop is CASSFPGTGDYGYTF. The DNA of the CDR3 is TGTGCCAGCAGCTTTCCCGGGACAGGGGACTATGGCTACACCTTC. The V and J genes are TRBV7-9 and TRBJ1-2, with 10 bases lining up with TRBD1. The V gene end was trimmed by 3 bases and the J gene end by 3 bases; junction bases not matched to a gene: 4. The CDR3 has 15 residues. Germline CDR1 reads SEHNR; CDR2 reads FQNEAQ (reference sequence).

The chain joins TRBV13 to TRBJ2-5, with 8 bases matching TRBD2. Germline CDR1 PRHDT, CDR2 FYEKMQ (reference sequence). CDR3 length: 15 residues. V shed 5 bases, J shed 5 bases, and the junction held 10 bases outside the gene matches. The CDR3 bases are TGTGCCAGCAGCCCTCTTGGGACTAGTAAGGAGACCCAGTACTTC. It encodes CASSPLGTSKETQYF.

This clone is termed large (0.1 to 1%). V is TRBV27 and J is TRBJ2-7, with D perhaps TRBD2 (5 bases). This CDR3 contains 13 residues. Per germline, CDR1 MNHEY and CDR2 SMNVEV (reference sequence). V was clipped by 3 bases and J by 4 bases, with 10 bases between them. The CDR3 coding sequence is TGTGCCAGCAGTTTTATCGGGGATTACGAGCAGTACTTC. Its translation is CASSFIGDYEQYF.

The chain is built from TRBV6-5 and TRBJ1-4; D call uncertain. Trimming cost V 5 bases and J 5 bases, with 15 bases left between them. The CDR3 is made up of 15 amino acids. Per germline, CDR1 MNHEY and CDR2 SVGAGI. The CDR3 coding sequence is TGTGCCAGCAGTCCCCATCCCCGAGCGAATGAAAAACTGTTTTTT. Protein sequence: CASSPHPRANEKLFF.

The rearrangement joins TRBV30 to TRBJ1-2; 8 nucleotides match TRBD1. Germline V CDR1 and CDR2: GTSNPN, SVGIG (reference sequence). V was pared by 1 base and J by 7 bases, with 5 bases of the junction left unmatched. The CDR3 contains 13 residues. CDR3 protein: CAWSDDRGGGYTF. Written as DNA, the CDR3 is TGTGCCTGGAGTGACGACAGGGGAGGTGGCTACACCTTC.

The V and J genes are TRBV27 and TRBJ1-5; 7 bases match TRBD1. Trimming cost V 6 bases and J 5 bases; bases outside gene matches: 7. CDR3 length equals 14 residues. Germline V CDR1 and CDR2: MNHEY, SMNVEV (reference sequence). The CDR3 region has the DNA TGTGCCAGCAGGCCGGGACAGCCCTATCAGCCCCAGCATTTT. It encodes CASRPGQPYQPQHF.

The rearrangement joins TRBV9 to TRBJ1-6; 10 bases are shared with TRBD1. CDR3 size: 14 residues. Germline assignment: CDR1 SGDLS and CDR2 YYNGEE. Unmatched junction bases numbered 8, after V lost 7 bases and J lost 10 bases. The CDR3 DNA follows: TGTGCCAGCTCTTTAGGGACAGGGGAATCACCCCTCCACTTT. This gives the protein CASSLGTGESPLHF.

V gene TRBV30 combines with J gene TRBJ2-7, with D tentatively TRBD2 (5 bases). Germline V gene lookup returns CDR1 GTSNPN and CDR2 SVGIG (reference sequence). Trimming stripped 5 bases from V and 2 bases from J, with 16 bases between. The CDR3 has 14 residues. DNA of the CDR3: TGTGCCTGGGAAACAGAGAGGGCCACCTACGAGCAGTACTTC. It encodes CAWETERATYEQYF.

This chain uses TRBV25-1 with TRBJ2-3; D gene ambiguous. The CDR3 is 11 residues long. Germline V gives CDR1 MGHDK, CDR2 SYGVNS. V gave up 3 bases and J gave up 6 bases, with 4 bases separating them. The CDR3 region has the DNA TGTGCCAGCAGTGACTATGATACGCAGTATTTT. As protein: CASSDYDTQYF.

This clone has just one count. The chain links TRBV20-1 to TRBJ2-1; D possibly matches TRBD1 or TRBD2 (5 bases each). Looked up from germline, CDR1 is DFQATT and CDR2 is SNEGSKA (reference sequence). The CDR3 loop spans 11 amino acids. V dropped 6 bases and J dropped 6 bases, with 9 bases sitting between them. The CDR3 loop reads CSAGETNEQFF. For the CDR3, the DNA is TGCAGTGCGGGGGAGACCAATGAGCAGTTCTTC.

Only a few counts were recorded for this clone. This chain uses TRBV9 with TRBJ1-2; TRBD1 is a possible D gene (5 bases). CDR3 length: 15 amino acids. V dropped 1 base and J dropped 4 bases, with 14 bases sitting between them. Germline-derived CDR1 and CDR2 are SGDLS and YYNGEE. The CDR3 sequence is CASSVSLGGSYGYTF. In DNA form, the CDR3 reads TGTGCCAGCAGCGTAAGTCTTGGGGGAAGCTATGGCTACACCTTC.

The chain combines TRBV9 with TRBJ2-5, with D perhaps matching TRBD1 (6 bases). CDR3 length equals 14 residues. V was shortened by 0 bases and J by 0 bases, with 6 bases between the two germline ends. CDR1 is SGDLS and CDR2 is YYNGEE in the germline V gene. DNA for the CDR3: TGTGCCAGCAGCGTAGAGGGGGACCAAGAGACCCAGTACTTC. Amino acid sequence: CASSVEGDQETQYF.

The gene calls are TRBV5-1 and TRBJ2-7; D is unresolved. This CDR3 contains 16 residues. CDR1 and CDR2 from the germline V gene are SGHRS and YFSETQ. The V and J ends lost 4 bases and 2 bases respectively, with 19 bases between them. In nucleotides, the CDR3 is TGCGCCAGCAGCGATAGCCGGGCCCCTGCCCCCTACGAGCAGTACTTC. Translated, it gives CASSDSRAPAPYEQYF.

The V gene is TRBV5-1, the J gene TRBJ2-1; D gene unclear. Germline V gives CDR1 SGHRS, CDR2 YFSETQ. CDR3 length equals 16 residues. V lost 2 bases, J lost 0 bases, and 12 bases lay in between. CDR3 residues: CASSFLPVNSYNEQFF. DNA of the CDR3: TGCGCCAGCAGCTTCTTGCCGGTGAACTCCTACAATGAGCAGTTCTTC.

This clone appeared once. This chain links TRBV7-6 with TRBJ2-3; D possibly uses TRBD1 or TRBD2 (7 bases each). The length of the CDR3 is 16 residues. The germline V gene encodes CDR1 SGHVS and CDR2 FNYEAQ. Trimming removed 3 bases at V and 4 bases at J, with 17 bases between. The CDR3 DNA reads as TGTGCCAGCAGCTTTCGTCGACAGGGAGGGGCAGATACGCAGTATTTT. It yields the protein CASSFRRQGGADTQYF. Variable domain in full (rest from reference TRBV7-6 and TRBJ2-3): GAGVSQSPRYKVTKRGQDVALRCDPISGHVSLYWYRQALGQGPEFLTYFNYEAQQDKSGLPNDRFSAERPEGSISTLTIQRTEQRDSAMYRCASSFRRQGGADTQYFGPGTRLTVL.

V gene TRBV5-4 combines with J gene TRBJ2-2, with TRBD2 as a possible D gene (6 bases). This CDR3 has 14 residues. In germline, CDR1 is SGHNT, CDR2 YYREEE (reference sequence). Trimming left V 1 base short and J 8 bases short, with 12 bases between. This CDR3 is CASSLWRVTGELFF. The CDR3 bases are TGTGCCAGCAGCTTGTGGAGGGTTACTGGGGAGCTGTTTTTT.

The chain employs TRBV7-9 and TRBJ2-7; D perhaps matches TRBD2 (6 bases). The germline gives CDR1 SEHNR, CDR2 FQNEAQ (reference sequence). The CDR3 extends over 14 amino acids. V dropped 4 bases and J dropped 4 bases, with 14 bases sitting between them. CDR3 protein: CASSSLGTGYEQYF. The CDR3 DNA sequence: TGTGCCAGCAGCTCCCTGGGGACTGGGTACGAGCAGTACTTC. The full variable domain, with the rest looked up from reference TRBV7-9 and TRBJ2-7, is DTGVSQNPRHKITKRGQNVTFRCDPISEHNRLYWYRQTLGQGPEFLTYFQNEAQLEKSRLLSDRFSAERPKGSFSTLEIQRTEQGDSAMYLCASSSLGTGYEQYFGPGTRLTVT.

The J gene is TRBJ2-1, the V gene TRBV7-6; 9 nucleotides line up with TRBD2. CDR1 and CDR2 from the germline V gene are SGHVS and FNYEAQ. With V trimmed by 3 bases and J by 4 bases, 7 bases remained unmatched. The CDR3 has 16 amino acids. The CDR3 loop is CASSFKAGGLYNEQFF. The CDR3 DNA sequence: TGTGCCAGCAGCTTTAAGGCGGGGGGGTTGTACAATGAGCAGTTCTTC.

The chain employs TRBV7-3 and TRBJ2-2; D gene unclear. The germline V gene encodes CDR1 SGHTA and CDR2 FQGTGA. Between the trimmed V and J ends, which lost 5 bases and 4 bases, there was a span of 17 bases. CDR3 size: 16 residues. The CDR3 is CASSPQVLLRTGELFF. In DNA form, the CDR3 reads TGTGCCAGCAGCCCCCAAGTTTTGCTGCGCACCGGGGAGCTGTTTTTT.

This clone has more than one count but fewer than ten. The CDR3 reads CATSRDPTGGGEKLFF. The CDR3 DNA follows: TGTGCCACCAGCAGAGACCCGACAGGGGGTGGGGAAAAACTGTTTTTT. This chain uses TRBV15 with TRBJ1-4, with TRBD1 matching 9 bases. The CDR3 is 16 amino acids. J was trimmed by 8 bases and V by 0 bases; bases with no gene match: 7. Per germline, CDR1 LNHNV and CDR2 YYDKDF (reference sequence).

This clone was picked up a small number of times. This chain joins TRBV19 and TRBJ1-5; 7 positions match TRBD1. The CDR3 has 15 residues. CDR1 is LNHDA and CDR2 is SQIVND in the germline V gene (reference sequence). V lost 5 bases to trimming and J lost 0 bases; unmatched junction nucleotides: 4. In nucleotides, the CDR3 is TGTGCCAGTAGTTGGACAGGCGGTAGCAATCAGCCCCAGCATTTT. Translation: CASSWTGGSNQPQHF.

The chain's CDR3 is CASSPGQGPYNSPLHF. Written as DNA, the CDR3 is TGCGCCAGCAGCCCCGGACAGGGGCCCTATAATTCACCCCTCCACTTT. V is TRBV4-1 and J is TRBJ1-6; 9 nucleotides align to TRBD1. The CDR3 sequence is 16 residues long. Germline values: CDR1 MGHRA, CDR2 YSYEKL. The ends lost 4 bases at V and 2 bases at J; junction bases unmatched: 3.

The chain carries TRBV7-9 and TRBJ2-1, with D hard to call. The CDR3 spans 14 residues. CDR1 is SEHNR, CDR2 FQNEAQ, per germline (reference sequence). V dropped 4 bases and J dropped 13 bases, with 20 bases sitting between them. The chain's CDR3 is CASSSEVLAPRQFF. CDR3 bases: TGTGCCAGCAGCTCAGAAGTACTTGCCCCCAGACAGTTCTTC. Filled out from reference TRBV7-9 and TRBJ2-1, the complete variable domain reads DTGVSQNPRHKITKRGQNVTFRCDPISEHNRLYWYRQTLGQGPEFLTYFQNEAQLEKSRLLSDRFSAERPKGSFSTLEIQRTEQGDSAMYLCASSSEVLAPRQFFGPGTRLTVL.